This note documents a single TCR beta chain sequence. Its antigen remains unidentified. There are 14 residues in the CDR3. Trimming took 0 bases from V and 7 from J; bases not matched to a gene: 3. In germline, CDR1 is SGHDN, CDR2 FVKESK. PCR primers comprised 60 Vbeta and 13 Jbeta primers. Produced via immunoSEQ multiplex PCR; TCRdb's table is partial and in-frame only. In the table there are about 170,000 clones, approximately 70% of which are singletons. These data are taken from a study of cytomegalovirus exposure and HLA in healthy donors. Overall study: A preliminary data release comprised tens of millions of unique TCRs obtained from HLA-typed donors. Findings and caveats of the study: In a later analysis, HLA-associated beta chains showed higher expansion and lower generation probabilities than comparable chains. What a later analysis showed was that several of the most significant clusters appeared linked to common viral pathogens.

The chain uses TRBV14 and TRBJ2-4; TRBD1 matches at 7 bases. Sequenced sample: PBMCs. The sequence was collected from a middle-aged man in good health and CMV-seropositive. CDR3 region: CASSQDGTANIQYF. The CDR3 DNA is TGTGCCAGCAGCCAAGATGGGACAGCGAACATTCAGTACTTC.